This record covers a single T cell receptor (beta chain). What it binds is not known. These data come from a study of lymphopenia after photon versus proton radiotherapy. Findings and limits, study-wide: Oligoclonal CD8+ Temra expansion after nadir drove photon patients' diversity drop. Photon-treated patients lost naive T cells and TCR diversity; proton-treated stayed stable. Larger post-nadir TCR diversity loss correlated inversely with survival in deceased patients. Only patients who died were analyzed for survival; proton advantage is unproven.

Repertoires were generated with immunoSEQ multiplex PCR, while TCRdb's copy carries only in-frame clones and drops some. The sample comprises around 30,000 clones, roughly 84% of which are singletons, and about 14% rests with the top ten. V shed 0 bases and J 4 bases; nucleotides not matched to a gene: 9. This CDR3 contains 19 residues. Germline-derived CDR1 and CDR2 are MGHRA and YSYEKL. This TCR came from a woman in her 70s with pancreatic cancer. The gene calls are TRBV4-1 and TRBJ2-6, with TRBD2 matching over 10 bases. This material consisted of peripheral blood, taken from a patient treated with proton-based radiotherapy. The DNA of the CDR3 is TGCGCCAGCAGCCAAGACGGGAGCCTAGCGGGAGCAGGGGCCAACGTCCTGACTTTC. Protein product: CASSQDGSLAGAGANVLTF.